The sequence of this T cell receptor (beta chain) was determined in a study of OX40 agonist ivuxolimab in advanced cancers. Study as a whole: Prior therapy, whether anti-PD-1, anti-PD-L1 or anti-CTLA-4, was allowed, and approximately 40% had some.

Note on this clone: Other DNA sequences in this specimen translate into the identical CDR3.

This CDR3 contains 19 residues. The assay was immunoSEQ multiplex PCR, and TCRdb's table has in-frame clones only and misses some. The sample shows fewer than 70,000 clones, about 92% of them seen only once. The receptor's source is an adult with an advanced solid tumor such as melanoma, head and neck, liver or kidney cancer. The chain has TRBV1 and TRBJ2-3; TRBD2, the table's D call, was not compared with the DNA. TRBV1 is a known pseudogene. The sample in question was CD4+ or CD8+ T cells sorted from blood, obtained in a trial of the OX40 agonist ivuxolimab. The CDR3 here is CTSSQPTAASENDTDTQYF. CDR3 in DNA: TGCACCAGCAGCCAACCCACGGCGGCTAGCGAAAACGACACAGATACGCAGTATTTT.